This paragraph covers one T cell receptor (beta chain) sequence. What antigen it recognizes has not been identified. There are no base qualities to consult, and no much larger clone falls within one base. This specimen comes from a study of blood T cell repertoires in COVID-19 (dated by TCRdb to between 2020 and 2021). Broadly, across the study: Samples covering the acute and convalescent phases of COVID-19 were provided by collaborators in the United States, Italy and Spain. The prospective study material was composed of cDNA or gDNA derived from T cells, B-cell-depleted T cells, or PBMCs. Subjects who had been exposed to COVID-19, were actively infected with it, or had recovered from it provided the deeply sampled blood TCRbeta repertoires that made up the dataset. The repertoires were released in a freely available public database meant as a resource for research on the immune response to SARS-CoV-2. The samples were drawn from two sources: the first 160 participants of the ongoing ImmuneRACE study, and over 950 subjects contributed by 6 global collaborators. Sample metadata almost always included a de-identified subject ID, COVID-19 status, age in years and sex. Where available, HLA class I and class II types were taken from metadata supplied by the sample provider and were not determined by assay-based typing. Findings and caveats that apply to the study as a whole: How much clinical and demographic metadata was included differed by source and by participant, and the metadata was provided uncurated.

The CDR1 and CDR2 encoded by the germline V gene are LGHNA and YNFKEQ. Spanning cysteine to phenylalanine, the CDR3 consists of 16 amino acids. The entry retains the CDR3 DNA only, 48 bases that are in frame from base 1. Relative to germline, V is missing 1 base and J is missing 3 bases, with 8 bases of the junction outside any gene match. The immunoSEQ Assay, a bias-controlled multiplex PCR, was used to amplify TCRbeta CDR3 regions from genomic DNA. The original methods were these. Within the assay, amplification of reference gene primers was used to estimate how many nucleated cells each sample contained. Sequence reads were collapsed and filtered to measure the absolute abundance of every unique TCRbeta CDR3 rearrangement. For each sample, productive Simpson clonality was calculated as the square root of Simpson's diversity index over productive rearrangements. Drawn from immuneACCESS, this table holds only the in-frame rearrangements with V and J called that TCRdb kept. Clones are partly lost; checked studies trace under half to an unresolved V gene and leave the rest unexplained. For V, J and clone size, that table is used; D and trimming come from the DNA. This sample lists about 270,000 clones; 81% were detected once. Of the sample, 2.5% to 3% falls within the top ten clones.

Each collaborating institution followed its own protocols to collect whole blood in K2EDTA tubes. Collaborator samples were shipped for TCRbeta analysis as frozen whole blood, isolated PBMCs, or DNA extracted from either sample type. This receptor was taken from a woman aged 55-69 years with active or convalescent COVID-19. Specimen: peripheral blood. This receptor chain uses TRBV4-2 and TRBJ1-2, with TRBD1 identical over 7 junction bases. Here the CDR3 is given as CASSQVMGQQDYGYTF. The sequence in DNA is TGTGCCAGCAGCCAAGTTATGGGACAGCAAGACTATGGCTACACCTTC.